These 9 T cell receptor beta chains came from one sample sequenced in a study of Ad26.COV2.S vaccination and SARS-CoV-2 variants. The treatment here: 19 received Ad26.COV2.S at low or high dose, single or two shots; 5 received placebo; per-sample allocation not given. Specimens were obtained on day 63 following the first vaccine or placebo injection. The data were produced by immunoSEQ multiplex PCR, yet TCRdb's version contains in-frame clones alone and is incomplete. The table shows about 680,000 clones, with roughly 90% occurring only once. The sequencing here drew on peripheral blood, taken in a trial of Ad26.COV2.S vaccine versus placebo. These receptors originate from a person between 18 and 60 years old who received the Ad26.COV2.S COVID-19 vaccine or a placebo.

The gene calls are TRBV4-2 and TRBJ1-3; 7 bases align to TRBD1. This CDR3 region has 16 residues. Looked up from germline, CDR1 is LGHNA and CDR2 is YNFKEQ. V was clipped by 0 bases and J by 3 bases; unmatched bases: 5. CDR3 coding DNA: TGTGCCAGCAGCCAAGAGGCAGGGGGAATTGGAAACACCATATATTTT. It yields the protein CASSQEAGGIGNTIYF.

Concerning this clone: Other DNA sequences of this sample code for an identical CDR3. The chain combines TRBV5-4 with TRBJ2-1; 11 nucleotides line up with TRBD2. The junction had 0 bases not matched to a gene; V was cut back by 0 bases and J by 7 bases. CDR1 is SGHNT, CDR2 YYREEE, per germline (reference sequence). The CDR3 sequence is 14 residues long. The CDR3 loop is CASSLGLAGNEQFF. DNA for the CDR3: TGTGCCAGCAGCTTGGGACTAGCGGGGAATGAGCAGTTCTTC.

This rearrangement joins TRBV19 to TRBJ2-7; the D is unclear. V gave up 5 bases and J gave up 0 bases, with 8 bases separating them. The CDR3 runs to 13 residues. CDR1 and CDR2 (germline): LNHDA, SQIVND (reference sequence). The CDR3 sequence: CASSLDHSYEQYF. The CDR3 region has the DNA TGTGCCAGTAGTCTGGACCACTCCTACGAGCAGTACTTC.

The chain couples TRBV5-1 to TRBJ2-5; D is uncertain. Germline V lookup: CDR1 SGHRS, CDR2 YFSETQ. The CDR3 runs to 15 residues. V lost 5 bases and J lost 5, with 19 bases in between. The CDR3 coding sequence is TGCGCCAGCAGGCCCTGGGATATTTGGGTGGAGACCCAGTACTTC. It encodes CASRPWDIWVETQYF.

The rearrangement uses TRBV27 and TRBJ2-7; weak D call: TRBD1 (6 bases). Germline values: CDR1 MNHEY, CDR2 SMNVEV (reference sequence). This CDR3 is 16 amino acids long. Trimming took off 2 bases at V and 0 bases at J, with 14 bases between the two ends. The CDR3: CASSLSGTSSSYEQYF. The DNA for the CDR3 is TGTGCCAGCAGTTTAAGTGGGACATCCTCCTCCTACGAGCAGTACTTC.

J is TRBJ1-5 and V is TRBV5-8; D is unclear. The CDR3 consists of 14 residues. The V end lost 2 bases, the J end lost 4 bases, and 10 bases lay between the germline ends. Germline V lookup: CDR1 SGHTS, CDR2 YDEGEE. CDR3 bases: TGTGCCAGCAGCTTCAAGGGTTGGAATCAGCCCCAGCATTTT. Translated: CASSFKGWNQPQHF.

This clone was observed a handful of times. The chain uses TRBV7-9 and TRBJ1-6, with 7 bases fitting TRBD1. The length of the CDR3 is 13 residues. Germline V gives CDR1 SEHNR, CDR2 FQNEAQ (reference sequence). Losses at the gene ends were 10 bases for V and 10 bases for J; bases not matched to a gene: 10. In DNA, the CDR3 is TGTGCCACCGAGACAGGGAACAACTCACCCCTCCACTTT. The encoded protein is CATETGNNSPLHF.

This rearrangement joins TRBV5-6 to TRBJ2-1; 9 positions agree with TRBD1. V gave up 4 bases and J gave up 2 bases; unmatched junction bases: 7. CDR1 and CDR2 from the germline V gene are SGHDT and YYEEEE. The CDR3 totals 16 residues. The chain's CDR3 is CASSADRGGTYNEQFF. CDR3 coding DNA: TGTGCCAGCAGCGCGGACAGGGGAGGTACCTACAATGAGCAGTTCTTC.

The chain couples TRBV27 to TRBJ2-6; D is unclear. Germline-derived CDR1 and CDR2 are MNHEY and SMNVEV (reference sequence). The CDR3 spans 15 residues. V was cut by 1 base and J by 0 bases, with 4 bases left in between. CDR3 region: CASSLLPSGANVLTF. The DNA for the CDR3 is TGTGCCAGCAGTTTATTGCCCTCTGGGGCCAACGTCCTGACTTTC.